The T cell receptor (beta chain) described here comes from a study of cytomegalovirus exposure and HLA in healthy donors (TCRdb year 2017). Concerning the study at large: An earlier analysis of more than 550 of the donors reported over 250 Gb of sequence data and 95 million to 140 million unique TCR beta sequences obtained from approximately 180 million T cells. Donor age, sex, ethnicity and CMV serostatus were compiled together with the repertoire data. In a later analysis, previously published TCR beta repertoires from fewer than 750 donors were re-analyzed and high-resolution HLA genotyping was added so that TCR occurrence patterns could be studied. Genome-wide SNP genotypes for about 60% of the roughly 670 donors were used in a later genetic analysis, which treated that subset as a discovery cohort. Class I and class II HLA loci were covered by the typing at four-digit resolution. Every discovery cohort repertoire had been produced on one sequencing platform. In an earlier analysis of 587 of the donors, high-throughput TCR beta sequencing was used to judge whether each TCR beta V gene segment behaved as functional or pseudogenic. The genetic ancestry cluster associated with self-reported Caucasian donors included approximately 85% of the 300 to 450 genotyped donors. Among about 400 genotyped donors of the cohort, an average of around 250,000 unique TCR beta nucleotide sequences was sequenced per donor, of which roughly 17% were non-productive. The study profiled the T cell repertoires of hundreds of subjects by immunosequencing and related them to cytomegalovirus serostatus. Roughly 290 gigabases of sequencing data and around 85 million unique TCR sequences made up an early release that covered around 640 HLA-typed donors. In addition to the first cohort of several hundred subjects, a separate validation cohort of some 120 different subjects was used. To predict cytomegalovirus infection status, the study brought together high-throughput TCR immunosequencing, statistical association of individual TCRs with disease status, and machine learning. The study aimed to test whether cataloging public T cell receptors could reveal signatures of past pathogen exposure. Typing coverage varied by locus: about 629-630 donors for A, B, C, DRB1 and DQB1; under 550 for DQA1; over 600 for DPA1; about 450 for DPB1. In the later analysis, no new phenotypic data were used to find candidate immune exposures; instead, reliance was placed on TCR beta sequences and their occurrence across donors. Several DR-DQ haplotypes were treated as single units for association and clustering because of strong linkage in the cohort. The research as a whole found: A later analysis found that most CMV-associated TCR beta chains appeared HLA-restricted, with HLA associations seemingly driven largely by CMV exposure. Because counts were too low, some 17 rarely observed V segments, including chromosome 9 orphons, were excluded from the earlier analysis of several hundred of the donors. In a later analysis, 16,951 TCR beta sequences were associated with specific HLA alleles at a false discovery rate of 0.05. Cytomegalovirus status was reported to be diagnosed by the classifier with high specificity and sensitivity in both the original and validation cohorts. The only immune exposure information available for the cohort was CMV serostatus. Presence/absence analyses assumed roughly uniform sequencing depth across donors, an assumption that may not hold. According to the authors, the approach could potentially be generalized to other disease states and immunological phenotypes. Because HLA typing was missing for some donors at each locus, association tests included only the typed subset. Most TCR sequences were seen in very few donors, while some public TCRs were found in many individuals. According to a later analysis, parvovirus B19, influenza, CMV and Epstein-Barr virus appeared linked to several top co-occurrence clusters. In a later analysis, TCR association rates were found to vary across HLA loci, with the most associated TCRs seen for DRB1 alleles and the fewest for HLA-C alleles. Compared with the roughly 600-donor mean, donors in an Asian-associated ancestry cluster had fewer N-insertions in productive TCRs, according to a later genetic analysis. In this cohort, only TCR beta chains were sequenced, and detectable features were limited by the absence of alpha or paired-chain data. A later genetic analysis associated a missense DCLRE1C variant with V-gene and J-gene trimming of TCR beta chains, and an independent cohort replicated the association. Three of the identified cytomegalovirus-associated TCR beta chains were confirmed in vitro to be specific for cytomegalovirus antigens. Broadly in line with IMGT annotations, most TCR beta V segments showed up in productive rearrangements about 87% or about 30% of the time in an earlier analysis of 587 of the donors. In the study, 164 TCR beta chains were listed as associated with cytomegalovirus. A later analysis found that HLA-associated TCR beta chains were more clonally expanded and had lower generation probabilities than equally common non-associated chains. Linkage disequilibrium might explain the correlated functional status among segregating V segments, but an unknown experimental factor could not be ruled out. A further reported finding was that TCR beta sequences accurately predicted the HLA-A and HLA-B alleles for most subjects in the first cohort. A cluster of highly shared sequence variants was judged likely to represent a technical artifact of the sequencing pipeline. When HLA alleles, especially DR and DQ, strongly co-occurred, attributing TCR associations to individual alleles was difficult.

The cohort comprised approximately 700 healthy bone marrow donors. At the time of sampling, every cohort member was nominally healthy, though immune exposures that went unrecorded were likely present. The donor was CMV seropositive and belonged to the group of about 290 seropositive cohort members. A peripheral blood sample was provided by each donor, and peripheral blood mononuclear cells were used for TCR beta sequencing. The Qiagen DNeasy Blood Extraction Kit was used to extract genomic DNA from the blood cell samples. The library relied on the immunoSEQ multiplex PCR assay. A mixture of 60 forward primers for TCR Vbeta segments and 13 reverse primers for TCR Jbeta segments was used in the multiplex PCR. The CDR3 region of rearranged TCR beta genes was amplified from genomic DNA by a multiplex PCR assay. The Illumina HiSeq System was used to sequence the amplified TCR beta libraries as 87-base-pair reads. The paper's processing steps were these. In a later analysis, tens of millions of unique TCR beta chains were counted across the 500 to 850 repertoires, and roughly 10 million of these chains were shared by at least two donors. A nearest-neighbor algorithm error-corrected the raw reads and collapsed the reads into unique sequences, merging closely related sequences to remove PCR and sequencing errors. CDR3 sequences were aligned to IMGT reference sequences to assign V, D and J gene segments. Each retained sequence needed at least a six-nucleotide match to both a V gene segment and a J gene segment. A rearrangement counted as productive if the CDR3 had no stop codons and remained in frame with V and J, and every other rearrangement counted as non-productive. CDR3 was defined according to IMGT convention as the region running from the second conserved V-encoded cysteine to the conserved J-encoded phenylalanine. The earlier analysis of a few hundred of the donors excluded sequences that lacked an unambiguous match to a single V gene segment. An earlier analysis of 450 to 650 of the donors called V segments functional above 56.7% productive rearrangements and segregating when the between-donor standard deviation exceeded 5%. To diagnose cytomegalovirus status from the catalog of TCR beta chain sequences, a statistical classification framework was built. In a later analysis, V and J genes were assigned by comparing TCR nucleotide sequences against IMGT/GENE-DB human TR gene sequences. Using the TCRdist pipeline, a later analysis assigned CDR3 sequences along with most-parsimonious VDJ recombination scenarios. In a later analysis, each TCR beta chain was defined by its CDR3 amino acid sequence together with its V-gene family, and reads lacking a unique V-gene family were excluded. A later analysis removed several hundred highly shared, low-generation-probability nucleotide sequences to deal with suspected cross-contamination and a sequencing artifact. For each public chain, a later analysis derived a clonal expansion index from normalized ranks of inferred template counts within each repertoire. In a later analysis, generation probabilities were computed using a VDJ recombination model fitted to out-of-frame rearrangements, and the results were checked against IGoR. In a later analysis, hypergeometric tests were used to score TCR-TCR, TCR-HLA and TCR-CMV co-occurrence, with a repertoire-size bias correction applied to TCR pairs. To estimate false discovery rates, a later analysis permuted the HLA or CMV assignments 20 times. In a later analysis, co-occurring TCRs were grouped with DBSCAN, and TCRdist sequence similarity was added when clustering was performed within HLA-allele-positive subsets. Co-occurrence clustering excluded repertoires with fewer than 30,000 or more than 120,000 public chains, plus five with anomalous nucleotide sharing. TCRdb took over this immuneACCESS table, retaining in-frame rearrangements with V and J assigned. Such tables are incomplete; in checked studies, under half of the missing clones stem from an unresolved V gene, and the remainder is unexplained. The V and J calls and clone size are taken from that table; D and trimming were inferred from the DNA. The sample contains about 95,000 clones, 82% of them found a single time. Clones ranked in the top ten supply 3% to 3.5% of the sample.

With respect to this clone: It lacks a known antigen. The input lacks base qualities; no much larger clone sits a single base away.

Source material: PBMCs. The TCR comes from a man aged 25 to 45 in good health and CMV-seropositive.

The sequenced DNA is TGTGCCAGCAGTGAAACCCTGCAAGGGGGAAGCAATCAGCCCCAGCATTTT. Translated, this is CASSETLQGGSNQPQHF. The chain links TRBV2 with TRBJ1-5, and the D gene may be TRBD1, 6 bases matching. The junction shows trimming of 2 bases on V and 1 base on J, plus 15 bases between the germline ends. CDR1 and CDR2 (SNHLY, FYNNEI) derive from the germline V gene. The CDR3, from cysteine to phenylalanine, totals 17 residues. Here the CDR3 DNA is all that survives: 51 bases in frame from base 1.